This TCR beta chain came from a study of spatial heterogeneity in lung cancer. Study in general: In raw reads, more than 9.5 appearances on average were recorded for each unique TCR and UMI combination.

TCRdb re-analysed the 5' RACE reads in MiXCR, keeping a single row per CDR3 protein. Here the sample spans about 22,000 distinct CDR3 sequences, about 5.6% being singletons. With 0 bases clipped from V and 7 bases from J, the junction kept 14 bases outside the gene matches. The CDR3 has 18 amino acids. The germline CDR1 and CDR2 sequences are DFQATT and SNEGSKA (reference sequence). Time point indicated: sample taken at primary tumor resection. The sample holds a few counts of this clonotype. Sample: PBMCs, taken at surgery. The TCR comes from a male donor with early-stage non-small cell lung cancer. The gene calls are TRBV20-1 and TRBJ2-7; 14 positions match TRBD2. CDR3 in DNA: TGCAGTGCTAGAGATCTCAGGACTAGCGGGGGGCGCTCTAAGGAGCAGTACTTC. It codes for CSARDLRTSGGRSKEQYF.